Listed below are T cell receptor beta chains from one sample, sequenced in a study of blood T cell repertoires in COVID-19. Sequencing used immunoSEQ multiplex PCR; TCRdb keeps in-frame clones, though not all of them. The sample contains 200,000 to 250,000 clones, roughly 80% of which appear only once. Sample: PBMCs or T cells enriched from blood (not recorded which). The source of these receptors is a woman aged 45-65 years who had been exposed to COVID-19. Both conserved end residues are part of each CDR3. D genes are given only for firm matches. A clone size is listed for some rows: how often the clone was seen (once, few, many), or a class if it is expanded.

j_call clone_size d_call v_call cdr3_nt cdr3_aa
TRBJ1-6 many - TRBV7-2 TGTGCCAGCAGCACCCAGAACAGGGCGCGCCTCCACTTT CASSTQNRARLHF
TRBJ1-1 - TRBD1 TRBV18 TGTGCCAGCTCAGGACAGGGGAACACTGAAGCTTTCTTT CASSGQGNTEAFF
TRBJ2-1 - TRBD2 TRBV11-2 TGTGCCAGCAGCTTGTGGGGGGGGTACAATGAGCAGTTCTTC CASSLWGGYNEQFF
TRBJ1-1 - - TRBV24-1 TGTGCCGCACAAACAGGGCAGGGGACTGAAGCTTTCTTT CAAQTGQGTEAFF
TRBJ1-2 - TRBD1 TRBV5-4 TGTGCCAGCAGCTTGACAGGGGGCCTCTATGGCTACACCTTC CASSLTGGLYGYTF
TRBJ1-2 - - TRBV5-1 TGCGCCAGCAGCTTGGGCAGGGCGTCGGGCTATGGCTACACCTTC CASSLGRASGYGYTF
TRBJ1-1 - - TRBV11-2 TGTGCCAGCAGCTCAACCCGGTGGAACACTGAAGCTTTCTTT CASSSTRWNTEAFF
TRBJ2-7 - TRBD2 TRBV7-2 TGTGCCAGCAGCCTACTCGGACTAGCGGGGGGCTACGAGCAGTACTTC CASSLLGLAGGYEQYF
TRBJ2-2 few - TRBV5-6 TGTGCCAGCGGAGGAGGAGGAAAAGCCGGGGAGCTGTTTTTT CASGGGGKAGELFF
TRBJ1-6 few - TRBV23-1 TGCGCCAGCAGTCTCCCCAGGGGCGGCCTTTCACCCCTCCACTTT CASSLPRGGLSPLHF
TRBJ2-3 once TRBD2 TRBV7-9 TGTGCCAGCAGCTTAGCCCCGTTTAGCGGGGGAGATACGCAGTATTTT CASSLAPFSGGDTQYF
TRBJ1-2 - TRBD1 TRBV9 TGTGCCAGCAGCCCCCGACAGGGTTCTAACTATGGCTACACCTTC CASSPRQGSNYGYTF
TRBJ1-3 - TRBD1 TRBV7-9 TGTGCCAGCAGCCTCCTAACTGGGACAGCTGGAAACACCATATATTTT CASSLLTGTAGNTIYF
TRBJ2-3 - TRBD1 TRBV24-1 TGTGCCACCAGTGACCCCGGACAGGGGGCGAATCGAGCAGATACGCAGTATTTT CATSDPGQGANRADTQYF
TRBJ2-1 - TRBD2 TRBV7-2 TGTGCCAGCAGCCCCCGGGGTATAGCGGGGGGGCAAGGTGAGCAGTTCTTC CASSPRGIAGGQGEQFF
TRBJ1-2 - - TRBV7-9 TGTGCCAGCAGCTCCTCCCGGGAGTTTCTGGTGTATGGCTACACCTTC CASSSSREFLVYGYTF
TRBJ1-1 - - TRBV30 TGTGCCTGGAGTGTAGGGCACAGGTCTGAAGCTTTCTTT CAWSVGHRSEAFF
TRBJ1-2 many - TRBV30 TGTGCCTGGAGTTTCGCGGCAGGGGACGGCTACACCTTC CAWSFAAGDGYTF
TRBJ2-3 - - TRBV19 TGTGCCAGTAGTATTCAGGGTGTAACAGATACGCAGTATTTT CASSIQGVTDTQYF
TRBJ2-7 - - TRBV7-3 TGTGCCCGGACAGTGAATTACGAGCAGTACTTC CARTVNYEQYF
TRBJ1-1 - TRBD1 TRBV27 TGTGCCAGCAGTCCACAGGGGACTTACACTGAAGCTTTCTTT CASSPQGTYTEAFF
TRBJ1-1 - TRBD1 TRBV12-3/TRBV12-4 TGTGCCAGCAATTTGGGACAGTCCACTGAAGCTTTCTTT CASNLGQSTEAFF
TRBJ1-1 - TRBD1 TRBV5-6 TGTGCCAGCAGCAGGACAGGAAGCTACACTGAAGCTTTCTTT CASSRTGSYTEAFF
TRBJ2-7 - TRBD1 TRBV5-4 TGTGCCAGCAGGCCCGGGACAGGGGTATCCGAGCAGTACTTC CASRPGTGVSEQYF
TRBJ2-3 - TRBD2 TRBV24-1 TGTGCCACCAGTGATTCCCCGCGGGGGAAGTTAGCAGATACGCAGTATTTT CATSDSPRGKLADTQYF
TRBJ1-1 few - TRBV6-4 TGTGCCAGCAGGGGCCGAGGGCAGCTGAACACTGAAGCTTTCTTT CASRGRGQLNTEAFF